The clone carrying this T cell receptor beta chain showed up just once. Its antigen is unidentified. These data originate in a study of brain metastases from non-small cell lung cancer. Sequenced by immunoSEQ multiplex PCR; TCRdb stores in-frame clones only, minus some. The sample lists thousands of clones; around 86% were seen once. Study outcomes and limitations: T-cell infiltration was lower in brain metastases than primaries (P < 0.001). Expanded T-cell clones appeared in approximately 60% of brain metastases over primaries. Brain metastases shared most TCR repertoire with primaries, with sparse T cells.

There are 16 residues in the CDR3. Per germline, CDR1 SGDLS and CDR2 YYNGEE. With V trimmed by 3 bases and J by 2 bases, 4 bases remained unmatched. V gene TRBV9 combines with J gene TRBJ2-1; TRBD2 agrees at 11 bases. This receptor was identified in a donor older than 35 with non-small cell lung cancer. The sample consisted of primary lung tumor tissue. CDR3 residues: CASSATSGRAYNEQFF. In nucleotides, the CDR3 is TGTGCCAGCAGCGCCACTAGCGGGAGAGCCTACAATGAGCAGTTCTTC. The full variable domain, with the rest looked up from reference TRBV9 and TRBJ2-1, is DSGVTQTPKHLITATGQRVTLRCSPRSGDLSVYWYQQSLDQGLQFLIQYYNGEERAKGNILERFSAQQFPDLHSELNLSSLELGDSALYFCASSATSGRAYNEQFFGPGTRLTVL.